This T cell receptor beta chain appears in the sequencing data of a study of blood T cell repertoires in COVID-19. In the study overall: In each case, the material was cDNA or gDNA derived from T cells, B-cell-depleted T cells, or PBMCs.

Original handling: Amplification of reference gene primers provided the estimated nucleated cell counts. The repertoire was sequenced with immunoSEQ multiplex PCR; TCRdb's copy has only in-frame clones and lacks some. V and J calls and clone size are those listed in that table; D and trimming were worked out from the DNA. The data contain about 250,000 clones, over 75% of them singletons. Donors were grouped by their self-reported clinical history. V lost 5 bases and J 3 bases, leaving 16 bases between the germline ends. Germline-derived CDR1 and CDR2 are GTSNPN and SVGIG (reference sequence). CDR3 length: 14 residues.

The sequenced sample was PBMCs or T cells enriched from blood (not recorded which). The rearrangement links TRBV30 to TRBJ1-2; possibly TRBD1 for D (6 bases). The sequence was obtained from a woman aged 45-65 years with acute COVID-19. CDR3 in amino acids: CAWGGIGQYYGYTF. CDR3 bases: TGTGCCTGGGGCGGGATAGGACAGTACTATGGCTACACCTTC.